This is a list of T cell receptor beta chains from one sample in a study of blood T cell repertoires in COVID-19. The method was immunoSEQ multiplex PCR; TCRdb's version includes in-frame clones alone and lacks a portion of them. The table shows approximately 170,000 clones, with more than 85% occurring only once. Sample: peripheral blood. All receptors come from a woman aged 80 or older in a cohort sampled during active or convalescent COVID-19. CDR3s include the opening cysteine and the closing phenylalanine or tryptophan. Fields, in order: J gene, D gene, CDR3 length, V gene, clone size, CDR3 protein, CDR3 DNA. A D gene is named only where the DNA matches it firmly. Clone size appears in some rows only: once, few, many, or a class for an expanded clone.

J gene: TRBJ1-2; D gene: TRBD1; CDR3 length: 15; V gene: TRBV6-2/TRBV6-3; clone size: .; CDR3 protein: CASSSSRDRPYGYTF; CDR3 DNA: TGTGCCAGCAGTTCATCCCGGGACAGGCCGTATGGCTACACCTTC
J gene: TRBJ2-1; D gene: .; CDR3 length: 15; V gene: TRBV11-2; clone size: .; CDR3 protein: CASSRGTQSYNEQFF; CDR3 DNA: TGTGCCAGCAGCCGCGGGACTCAAAGCTACAATGAGCAGTTCTTC
J gene: TRBJ1-5; D gene: TRBD1; CDR3 length: 15; V gene: TRBV15; clone size: .; CDR3 protein: CATSRDPGGNQPQHF; CDR3 DNA: TGTGCCACCAGCAGAGATCCAGGGGGTAATCAGCCCCAGCATTTT
J gene: TRBJ2-7; D gene: .; CDR3 length: 13; V gene: TRBV11-2; clone size: .; CDR3 protein: CASSPTGSNEQYF; CDR3 DNA: TGTGCCAGCAGTCCGACAGGATCCAACGAGCAGTACTTC
J gene: TRBJ2-1; D gene: TRBD2; CDR3 length: 15; V gene: TRBV28; clone size: .; CDR3 protein: CASIGAGGPTNEQFF; CDR3 DNA: TGTGCCAGCATCGGGGCGGGAGGGCCTACCAATGAGCAGTTCTTC
J gene: TRBJ1-1; D gene: TRBD1; CDR3 length: 15; V gene: TRBV28; clone size: .; CDR3 protein: CASSLPDRGGLEAFF; CDR3 DNA: TGTGCCAGCAGTCTACCTGACAGGGGCGGCCTTGAAGCTTTCTTT
J gene: TRBJ2-1; D gene: TRBD2; CDR3 length: 14; V gene: TRBV3-1/TRBV3-2; clone size: once; CDR3 protein: CASSQRAGGNEQFF; CDR3 DNA: TGTGCCAGCAGCCAACGAGCGGGAGGCAATGAGCAGTTCTTC
J gene: TRBJ2-1; D gene: .; CDR3 length: 16; V gene: TRBV7-6; clone size: .; CDR3 protein: CASSLSGRIIYNEQFF; CDR3 DNA: TGTGCCAGCAGCTTATCTGGCAGGATAATCTACAATGAGCAGTTCTTC
J gene: TRBJ2-2; D gene: TRBD2; CDR3 length: 18; V gene: TRBV9; clone size: .; CDR3 protein: CASSVELAGRWYTGELFF; CDR3 DNA: TGTGCCAGCAGCGTAGAACTAGCGGGTCGGTGGTACACCGGGGAGCTGTTTTTT
J gene: TRBJ2-1; D gene: TRBD2; CDR3 length: 18; V gene: TRBV3-1/TRBV3-2; clone size: few; CDR3 protein: CASSQDSWTSGGYNEQFF; CDR3 DNA: TGTGCCAGCAGCCAAGATTCCTGGACTAGCGGGGGATACAATGAGCAGTTCTTC
J gene: TRBJ2-5; D gene: .; CDR3 length: 15; V gene: TRBV7-9; clone size: .; CDR3 protein: CASSLKDWYQETQYF; CDR3 DNA: TGTGCCAGCAGCTTAAAGGACTGGTACCAAGAGACCCAGTACTTC
J gene: TRBJ2-3; D gene: .; CDR3 length: 14; V gene: TRBV2; clone size: .; CDR3 protein: CASRPLTSTDTQYF; CDR3 DNA: TGTGCCAGCAGGCCCCTAACTAGCACAGATACGCAGTATTTT
J gene: TRBJ1-1; D gene: TRBD1; CDR3 length: 17; V gene: TRBV6-6; clone size: once; CDR3 protein: CASSPGTGQALNTEAFF; CDR3 DNA: TGTGCCAGCAGTCCCGGAACGGGACAGGCCCTGAACACTGAAGCTTTCTTT
J gene: TRBJ1-5; D gene: TRBD1; CDR3 length: 20; V gene: TRBV9; clone size: .; CDR3 protein: CASSVVRGQGIGYSNQPQHF; CDR3 DNA: TGTGCCAGCAGCGTAGTCCGTGGACAGGGAATCGGATATAGCAATCAGCCCCAGCATTTT
J gene: TRBJ1-3; D gene: .; CDR3 length: 16; V gene: TRBV25-1; clone size: .; CDR3 protein: CASSEFRGFSGNTIYF; CDR3 DNA: TGTGCCAGCAGTGAATTTAGGGGGTTCTCTGGAAACACCATATATTTT
J gene: TRBJ2-2; D gene: .; CDR3 length: 13; V gene: TRBV29-1; clone size: .; CDR3 protein: CSSGSSNTGELFF; CDR3 DNA: TGCAGCTCAGGGTCGTCGAACACCGGGGAGCTGTTTTTT
J gene: TRBJ1-1; D gene: .; CDR3 length: 14; V gene: TRBV5-1; clone size: .; CDR3 protein: CASSFEGGVTEAFF; CDR3 DNA: TGCGCCAGCAGCTTTGAAGGGGGAGTCACTGAAGCTTTCTTT
J gene: TRBJ1-1; D gene: .; CDR3 length: 15; V gene: TRBV5-1; clone size: .; CDR3 protein: CASSPRSDRGTEAFF; CDR3 DNA: TGCGCCAGCAGCCCCCGCTCGGACCGGGGGACTGAAGCTTTCTTT
J gene: TRBJ1-4; D gene: .; CDR3 length: 14; V gene: TRBV13; clone size: .; CDR3 protein: CASSLGWPDGKLFF; CDR3 DNA: TGTGCCAGCAGCTTAGGCTGGCCCGATGGAAAACTGTTTTTT
J gene: TRBJ2-1; D gene: .; CDR3 length: 19; V gene: TRBV7-9; clone size: .; CDR3 protein: CASSLVGGLHGGRYNEQFF; CDR3 DNA: TGTGCCAGCAGCTTAGTGGGTGGCTTACACGGCGGGCGGTACAATGAGCAGTTCTTC
J gene: TRBJ1-4; D gene: TRBD1; CDR3 length: 14; V gene: TRBV2; clone size: .; CDR3 protein: CASRGQGALEKLFF; CDR3 DNA: TGTGCCAGCAGAGGACAGGGGGCGTTGGAAAAACTGTTTTTT
J gene: TRBJ1-2; D gene: TRBD1; CDR3 length: 14; V gene: TRBV6-5; clone size: .; CDR3 protein: CASSYTTGVYGYTF; CDR3 DNA: TGTGCCAGCAGTTATACGACAGGGGTATATGGCTACACCTTC
J gene: TRBJ1-5; D gene: .; CDR3 length: 16; V gene: TRBV7-2; clone size: .; CDR3 protein: CASSLRGWVGNQPQHF; CDR3 DNA: TGTGCCAGCAGCTTAAGAGGGTGGGTAGGCAATCAGCCCCAGCATTTT
J gene: TRBJ2-5; D gene: .; CDR3 length: 11; V gene: TRBV20-1; clone size: .; CDR3 protein: CSANREETQYF; CDR3 DNA: TGCAGTGCTAACAGGGAGGAGACCCAGTACTTC
J gene: TRBJ2-7; D gene: .; CDR3 length: 14; V gene: TRBV10-3; clone size: .; CDR3 protein: CAISESTRGNEQYF; CDR3 DNA: TGTGCCATCAGTGAGTCGACTCGGGGGAACGAGCAGTACTTC
J gene: TRBJ1-1; D gene: .; CDR3 length: 15; V gene: TRBV19; clone size: .; CDR3 protein: CASSIMSGGRTEAFF; CDR3 DNA: TGTGCCAGTAGTATAATGTCGGGGGGGCGCACTGAAGCTTTCTTT
J gene: TRBJ2-1; D gene: TRBD1; CDR3 length: 13; V gene: TRBV10-3; clone size: .; CDR3 protein: CAITRDSHNEQFF; CDR3 DNA: TGTGCCATCACGAGGGACAGCCACAATGAGCAGTTCTTC
J gene: TRBJ1-2; D gene: .; CDR3 length: 14; V gene: TRBV11-2; clone size: .; CDR3 protein: CASSSWTDSHGYTF; CDR3 DNA: TGTGCCAGCAGCTCTTGGACAGACAGCCATGGCTACACCTTC
J gene: TRBJ1-2; D gene: .; CDR3 length: 14; V gene: TRBV5-1; clone size: .; CDR3 protein: CASSDPGSNYGYTF; CDR3 DNA: TGCGCCAGCAGCGATCCAGGCTCTAACTATGGCTACACCTTC
J gene: TRBJ1-1; D gene: TRBD1; CDR3 length: 14; V gene: TRBV29-1; clone size: .; CDR3 protein: CSVERRDRVPEAFF; CDR3 DNA: TGCAGCGTTGAACGCCGGGACAGGGTGCCCGAAGCTTTCTTT
J gene: TRBJ2-7; D gene: .; CDR3 length: 12; V gene: TRBV24-1; clone size: .; CDR3 protein: CATSDSGSEQYF; CDR3 DNA: TGTGCCACCAGTGATTCAGGGTCCGAGCAGTACTTC
J gene: TRBJ1-1; D gene: .; CDR3 length: 13; V gene: TRBV9; clone size: .; CDR3 protein: CASSVSGNTEAFF; CDR3 DNA: TGTGCCAGCAGCGTATCAGGGAACACTGAAGCTTTCTTT
J gene: TRBJ2-5; D gene: TRBD2; CDR3 length: 15; V gene: TRBV28; clone size: .; CDR3 protein: CASSLPLAGVETQYF; CDR3 DNA: TGTGCCAGCAGCCTCCCGCTAGCGGGCGTAGAGACCCAGTACTTC
J gene: TRBJ2-7; D gene: .; CDR3 length: 13; V gene: TRBV28; clone size: .; CDR3 protein: CASSLGLTYEQYF; CDR3 DNA: TGTGCCAGCAGCCTCGGACTAACCTACGAGCAGTACTTC
J gene: TRBJ2-7; D gene: TRBD2; CDR3 length: 14; V gene: TRBV9; clone size: .; CDR3 protein: CASSRGLASYEQYF; CDR3 DNA: TGTGCCAGCAGCCGGGGACTAGCGTCCTACGAGCAGTACTTC
J gene: TRBJ2-5; D gene: TRBD2; CDR3 length: 14; V gene: TRBV10-2; clone size: .; CDR3 protein: CASTTGLADGAQYF; CDR3 DNA: TGCGCCAGCACAACCGGACTAGCGGATGGGGCCCAGTACTTC
J gene: TRBJ1-5; D gene: .; CDR3 length: 15; V gene: TRBV27; clone size: .; CDR3 protein: CASSPGGVHNQPQHF; CDR3 DNA: TGTGCCAGCAGTCCCGGGGGGGTACACAATCAGCCCCAGCATTTT